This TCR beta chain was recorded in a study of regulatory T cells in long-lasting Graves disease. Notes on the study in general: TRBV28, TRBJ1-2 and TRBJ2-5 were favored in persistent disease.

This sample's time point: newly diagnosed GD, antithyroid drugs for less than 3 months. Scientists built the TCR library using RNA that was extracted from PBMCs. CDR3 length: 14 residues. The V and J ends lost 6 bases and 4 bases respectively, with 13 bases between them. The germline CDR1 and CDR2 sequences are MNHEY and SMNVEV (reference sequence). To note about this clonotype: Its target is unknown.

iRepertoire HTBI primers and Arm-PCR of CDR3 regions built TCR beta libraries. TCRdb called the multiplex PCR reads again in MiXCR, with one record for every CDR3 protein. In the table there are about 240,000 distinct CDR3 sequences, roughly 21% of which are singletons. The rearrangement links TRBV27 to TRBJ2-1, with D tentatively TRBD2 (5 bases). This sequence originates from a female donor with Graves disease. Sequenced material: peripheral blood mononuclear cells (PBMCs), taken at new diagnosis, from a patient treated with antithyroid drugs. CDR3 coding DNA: TGTGCCAGCAGCCCCCCCGGGGAGTACAATGAGCAGTTCTTC. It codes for CASSPPGEYNEQFF.